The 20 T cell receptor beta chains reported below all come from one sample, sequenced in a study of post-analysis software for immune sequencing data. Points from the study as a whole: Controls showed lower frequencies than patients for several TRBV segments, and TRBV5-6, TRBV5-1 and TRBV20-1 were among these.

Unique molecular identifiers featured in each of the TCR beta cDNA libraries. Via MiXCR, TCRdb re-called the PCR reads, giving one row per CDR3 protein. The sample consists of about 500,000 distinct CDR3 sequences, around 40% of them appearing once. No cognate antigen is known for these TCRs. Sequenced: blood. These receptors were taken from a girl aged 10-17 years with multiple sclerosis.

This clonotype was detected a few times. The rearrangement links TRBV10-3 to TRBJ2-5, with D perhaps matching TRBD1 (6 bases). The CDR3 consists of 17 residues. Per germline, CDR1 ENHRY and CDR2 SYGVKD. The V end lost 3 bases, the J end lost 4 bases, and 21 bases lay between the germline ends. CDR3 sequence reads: CAISDGHSEQGRETQYF. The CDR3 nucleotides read TGTGCCATCAGTGATGGCCATTCTGAGCAGGGGAGAGAGACCCAGTACTTC.

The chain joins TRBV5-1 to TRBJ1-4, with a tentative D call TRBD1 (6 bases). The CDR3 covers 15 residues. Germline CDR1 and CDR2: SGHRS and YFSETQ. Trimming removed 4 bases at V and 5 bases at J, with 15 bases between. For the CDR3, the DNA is TGCGCCAGCAGCACTTCGACAGGAGTAAATGAAAAACTGTTTTTT. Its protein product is CASSTSTGVNEKLFF.

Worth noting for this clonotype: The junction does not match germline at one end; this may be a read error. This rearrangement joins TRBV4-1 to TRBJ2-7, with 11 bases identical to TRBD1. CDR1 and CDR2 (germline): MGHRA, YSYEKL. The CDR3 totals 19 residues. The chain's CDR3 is CVSSQDPGQGGIPQETQYF. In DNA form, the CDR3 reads TGCGTCAGCAGCCAAGACCCGGGACAGGGGGGTATCCCCCAAGAAACCCAGTACTTC.

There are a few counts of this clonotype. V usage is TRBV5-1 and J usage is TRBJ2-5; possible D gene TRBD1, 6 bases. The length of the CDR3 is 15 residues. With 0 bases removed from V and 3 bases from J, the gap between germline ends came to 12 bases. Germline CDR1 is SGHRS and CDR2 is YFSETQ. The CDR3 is CASSLAGQEKETQYF. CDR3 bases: TGCGCCAGCAGCTTGGCGGGACAAGAAAAAGAGACCCAGTACTTC. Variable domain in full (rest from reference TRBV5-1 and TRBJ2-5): KAGVTQTPRYLIKTRGQQVTLSCSPISGHRSVSWYQQTPGQGLQFLFEYFSETQRNKGNFPGRFSGRQFSNSRSEMNVSTLELGDSALYLCASSLAGQEKETQYFGPGTRLLVL.

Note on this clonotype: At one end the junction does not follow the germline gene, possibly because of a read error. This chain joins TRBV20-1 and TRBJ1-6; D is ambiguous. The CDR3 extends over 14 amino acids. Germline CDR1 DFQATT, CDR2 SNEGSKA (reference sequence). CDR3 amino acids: CSARRSRSDSPPHF. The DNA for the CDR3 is TGCAGCGCTCGGAGGAGTAGGTCGGATTCACCCCCCCACTTT.

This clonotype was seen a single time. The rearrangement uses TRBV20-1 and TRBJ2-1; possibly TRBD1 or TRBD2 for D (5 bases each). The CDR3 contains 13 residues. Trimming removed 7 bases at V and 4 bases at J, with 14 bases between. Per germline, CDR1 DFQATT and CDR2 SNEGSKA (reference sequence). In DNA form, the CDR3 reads TGCAGTGAGTACGGGACGGCTTACAATGAGCAGTTCTTC. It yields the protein CSEYGTAYNEQFF.

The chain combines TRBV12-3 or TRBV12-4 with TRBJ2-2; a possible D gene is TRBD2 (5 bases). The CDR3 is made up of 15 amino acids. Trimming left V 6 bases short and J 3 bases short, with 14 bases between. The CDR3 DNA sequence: TGTGCCAGCAGAATCGGGGAAAGATACACCGGGGAGCTGTTTTTT. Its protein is CASRIGERYTGELFF.

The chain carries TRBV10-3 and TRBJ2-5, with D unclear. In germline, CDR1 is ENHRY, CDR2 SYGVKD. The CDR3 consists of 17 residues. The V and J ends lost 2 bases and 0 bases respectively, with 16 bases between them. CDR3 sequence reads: CAISEVSGKGYQETQYF. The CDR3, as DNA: TGTGCCATCAGTGAGGTTTCTGGCAAGGGCTACCAAGAGACCCAGTACTTC.

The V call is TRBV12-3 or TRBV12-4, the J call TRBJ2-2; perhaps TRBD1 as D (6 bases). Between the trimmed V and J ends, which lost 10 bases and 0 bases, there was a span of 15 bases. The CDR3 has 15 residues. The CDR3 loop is CATRPGQTNTGELFF. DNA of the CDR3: TGTGCCACCCGACCGGGACAAACGAACACCGGGGAGCTGTTTTTT.

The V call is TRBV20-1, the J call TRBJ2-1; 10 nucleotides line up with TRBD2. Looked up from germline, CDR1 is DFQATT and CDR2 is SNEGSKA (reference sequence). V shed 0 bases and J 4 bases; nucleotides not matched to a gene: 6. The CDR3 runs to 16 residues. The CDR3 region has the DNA TGCAGTGCTAGAGAGCCGGGACTAGCGACTTACAATGAGCAGTTCTTC. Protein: CSAREPGLATYNEQFF.

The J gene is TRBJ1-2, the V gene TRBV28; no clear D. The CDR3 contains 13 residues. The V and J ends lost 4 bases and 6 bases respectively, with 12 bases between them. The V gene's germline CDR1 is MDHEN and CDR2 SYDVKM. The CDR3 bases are TGTGCCAGCAGTTCCTCATCCGCAAATGGCTACACCTTC. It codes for CASSSSSANGYTF.

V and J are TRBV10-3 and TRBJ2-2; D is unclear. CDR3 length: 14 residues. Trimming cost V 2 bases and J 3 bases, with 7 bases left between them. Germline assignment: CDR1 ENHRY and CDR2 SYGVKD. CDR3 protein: CAISEGQYTGELFF. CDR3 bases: TGTGCCATCAGTGAGGGGCAGTACACCGGGGAGCTGTTTTTT.

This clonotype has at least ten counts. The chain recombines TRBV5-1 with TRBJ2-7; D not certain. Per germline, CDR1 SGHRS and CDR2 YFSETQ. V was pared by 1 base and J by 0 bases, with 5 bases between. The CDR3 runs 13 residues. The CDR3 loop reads CASSLTSSYEQYF. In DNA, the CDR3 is TGCGCCAGCAGCTTGACGTCCTCCTACGAGCAGTACTTC.

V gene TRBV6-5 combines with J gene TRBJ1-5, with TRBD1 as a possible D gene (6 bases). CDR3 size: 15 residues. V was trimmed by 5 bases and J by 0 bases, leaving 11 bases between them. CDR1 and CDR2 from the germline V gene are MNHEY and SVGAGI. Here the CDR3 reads CASSQGPNSNQPQHF. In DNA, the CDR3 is TGTGCCAGCAGTCAGGGGCCTAATAGCAATCAGCCCCAGCATTTT.

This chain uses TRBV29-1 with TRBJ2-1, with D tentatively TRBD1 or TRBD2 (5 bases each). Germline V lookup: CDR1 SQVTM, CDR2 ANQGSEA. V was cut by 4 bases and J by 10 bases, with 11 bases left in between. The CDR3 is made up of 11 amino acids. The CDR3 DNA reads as TGCAGCGTTGGGGGACCGGGGGAGCAGTTCTTC. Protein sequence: CSVGGPGEQFF.

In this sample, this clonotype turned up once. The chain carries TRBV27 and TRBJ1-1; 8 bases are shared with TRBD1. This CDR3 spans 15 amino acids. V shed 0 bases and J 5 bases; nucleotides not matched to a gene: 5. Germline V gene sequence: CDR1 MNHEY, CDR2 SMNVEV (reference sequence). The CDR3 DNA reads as TGTGCCAGCAGTTTATCAGTGCAGGGGGCGACTGAAGCTTTCTTT. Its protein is CASSLSVQGATEAFF.

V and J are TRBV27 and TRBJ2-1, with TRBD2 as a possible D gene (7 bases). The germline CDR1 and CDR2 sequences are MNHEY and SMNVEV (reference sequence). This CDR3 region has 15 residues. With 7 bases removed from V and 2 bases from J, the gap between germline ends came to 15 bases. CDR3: CASTKGGYAYNEQFF. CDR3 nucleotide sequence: TGTGCCAGCACCAAGGGGGGGTACGCCTACAATGAGCAGTTCTTC.

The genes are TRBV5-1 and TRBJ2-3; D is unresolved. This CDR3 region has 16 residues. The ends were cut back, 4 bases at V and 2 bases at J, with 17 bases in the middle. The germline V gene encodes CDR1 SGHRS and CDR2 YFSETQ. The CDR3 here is CASSPSLDGDTDTQYF. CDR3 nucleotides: TGCGCCAGCAGCCCCAGTTTAGACGGAGACACAGATACGCAGTATTTT.

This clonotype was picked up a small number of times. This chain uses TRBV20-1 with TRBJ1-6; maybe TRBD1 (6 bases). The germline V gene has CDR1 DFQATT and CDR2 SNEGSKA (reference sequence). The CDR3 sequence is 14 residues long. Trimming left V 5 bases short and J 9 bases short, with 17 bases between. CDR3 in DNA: TGCAGTGCTCAAAGTAGGCAGGGGATTTCACCCCTCCACTTT. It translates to CSAQSRQGISPLHF.

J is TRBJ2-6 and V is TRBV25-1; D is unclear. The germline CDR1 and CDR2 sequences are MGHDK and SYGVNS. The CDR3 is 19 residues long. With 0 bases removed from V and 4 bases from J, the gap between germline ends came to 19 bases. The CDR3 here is CASSEYKRRFKDGANVLTF. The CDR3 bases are TGTGCCAGCAGTGAATATAAGCGAAGGTTCAAGGACGGGGCCAACGTCCTGACTTTC.